These 27 T cell receptor beta chains originate from one sample sequenced in a study of blood T cell repertoires in COVID-19. The data were produced by immunoSEQ multiplex PCR, yet TCRdb's version contains in-frame clones alone and is incomplete. The repertoire consists of around 370,000 clones, with around 91% occurring once and the leading ten covering around 3.5%. The sequencing sample was made of peripheral blood. The origin of the receptors is a woman under 30 who had recovered from COVID-19.

This chain joins TRBV5-4 and TRBJ2-2, with unresolved D. CDR3 length: 13 residues. V was trimmed by 0 bases and J by 4 bases, leaving 4 bases between them. Germline values: CDR1 SGHNT, CDR2 YYREEE (reference sequence). The chain's CDR3 is CASSLDGTGELFF. CDR3 sequence (DNA): TGTGCCAGCAGCTTGGACGGCACCGGGGAGCTGTTTTTT.

CDR3 bases: TGTGCCATCACTAGGGGAGGCGGCCAGCCCCAGCATTTT. It specifies CAITRGGGQPQHF. V and J are TRBV10-3 and TRBJ1-5, with a tentative D call TRBD1 (5 bases). The CDR3 runs 13 residues. Deletions cut 7 bases from V and 7 bases from J, with 14 bases between. Germline values: CDR1 ENHRY, CDR2 SYGVKD.

The chain has TRBV11-2 and TRBJ2-1, with 11 bases aligning to TRBD2. Trimming at V came to 3 bases and at J to 7 bases, leaving 8 bases not matched to a gene. The germline gives CDR1 SGHAT, CDR2 FQNNGV. The CDR3 loop spans 16 amino acids. CDR3 region: CASSLGRLAGPNEQFF. For the CDR3, the DNA is TGTGCCAGCAGCTTGGGACGACTAGCGGGGCCTAATGAGCAGTTCTTC.

The sample holds one count of this clone. The chain uses TRBV5-1 and TRBJ2-5; 9 positions agree with TRBD1. The CDR3 sequence is 16 residues long. Trimming cost V 0 bases and J 4 bases; bases outside gene matches: 7. Germline CDR1 reads SGHRS; CDR2 reads YFSETQ. The CDR3 region is CASSLAGSTGGETQYF. The CDR3 region has the DNA TGCGCCAGCAGCTTGGCCGGGTCGACAGGGGGAGAGACCCAGTACTTC. Full variable domain (rest looked up from reference TRBV5-1 and TRBJ2-5): KAGVTQTPRYLIKTRGQQVTLSCSPISGHRSVSWYQQTPGQGLQFLFEYFSETQRNKGNFPGRFSGRQFSNSRSEMNVSTLELGDSALYLCASSLAGSTGGETQYFGPGTRLLVL.

This chain uses TRBV24-1 with TRBJ2-2, with 7 bases identical to TRBD2. J gave up 3 bases and V 8 bases, and 2 bases lay outside the gene matches. The length of the CDR3 is 13 residues. Looked up from germline, CDR1 is KGHDR and CDR2 is SFDVKD. Written as DNA, the CDR3 is TGTGCCACCATGAGCGGGGACACCGGGGAGCTGTTTTTT. Translating gives CATMSGDTGELFF.

The chain carries TRBV3-1 (or the pseudogene TRBV3-2) and TRBJ2-2, with D hard to call. The CDR3 is made up of 14 amino acids. Germline-derived CDR1 and CDR2 are LGHDT and YNNKEL (reference sequence). V shed 0 bases and J shed 4 bases, with 6 bases lying between them. CDR3 in amino acids: CASSQDTGTGELFF. The CDR3 DNA is TGTGCCAGCAGCCAAGACACCGGCACCGGGGAGCTGTTTTTT.

The chain uses TRBV28 and TRBJ2-7; D is unclear. The CDR3 consists of 14 residues. V was cut by 6 bases and J by 7 bases, with 19 bases left in between. Per the germline V gene, CDR1 is MDHEN and CDR2 is SYDVKM. CDR3 sequence reads: CASSSPSGSREQYV. The CDR3 DNA sequence: TGTGCCAGCAGCTCTCCTTCCGGCTCGAGGGAGCAGTACGTC.

This CDR3 reads CASSLREGGTQYF. CDR3 nucleotides: TGTGCCAGCAGCCTCCGGGAGGGTGGGACCCAGTACTTC. V and J are TRBV7-9 and TRBJ2-5; TRBD2 agrees at 8 bases. Looked up from germline, CDR1 is SEHNR and CDR2 is FQNEAQ (reference sequence). The V gene end was trimmed by 5 bases and the J gene end by 7 bases; junction bases not matched to a gene: 6. The CDR3 is made up of 13 amino acids.

The V and J genes are TRBV28 and TRBJ2-1; 11 nucleotides line up with TRBD2. Germline V gives CDR1 MDHEN, CDR2 SYDVKM. The CDR3 runs 19 residues. The trim removed 7 bases at V and 6 bases at J, leaving 20 bases unmatched. The CDR3: CASTLDQGATSGSANEQFF. CDR3 coding DNA: TGTGCCAGCACCCTTGACCAGGGGGCAACTAGCGGGAGTGCCAATGAGCAGTTCTTC.

The genes are TRBV6-2 or TRBV6-3 and TRBJ2-1, with D perhaps TRBD2 (5 bases). The CDR3 length is 16 residues. Deletions cut 1 base from V and 2 bases from J, with 12 bases between. Germline CDR1 reads MNHEY; CDR2 reads SVGEGT. CDR3 in DNA: TGTGCCAGCAGTTACTTGCAACGGGGAACCTACAATGAGCAGTTCTTC. Amino acid sequence: CASSYLQRGTYNEQFF.

The chain has TRBV11-2 and TRBJ2-1; 9 nucleotides align to TRBD2. This CDR3 contains 17 residues. With V trimmed by 2 bases and J by 8 bases, 13 bases remained unmatched. The germline gives CDR1 SGHAT, CDR2 FQNNGV. CDR3 residues: CASSLRGKAGGLYEQFF. The DNA of the CDR3 is TGTGCCAGCAGCTTACGTGGGAAGGCGGGAGGGCTCTATGAGCAGTTCTTC.

The rearrangement uses TRBV11-3 and TRBJ2-2; 9 bases agree with TRBD2. CDR1 SGHNT and CDR2 YENEEA come from the germline V gene. This CDR3 has 16 amino acids. J gave up 5 bases and V 7 bases, and 11 bases lay outside the gene matches. The CDR3 sequence: CASTIRVAGETGELFF. The DNA of the CDR3 is TGTGCCAGCACCATCCGGGTAGCGGGAGAAACCGGGGAGCTGTTTTTT.

The chain combines TRBV30 with TRBJ2-1; 9 bases map to TRBD2. The CDR3 covers 16 residues. Trimming at V came to 6 bases and at J to 8 bases, leaving 17 bases not matched to a gene. CDR1 and CDR2 (germline): GTSNPN, SVGIG (reference sequence). The DNA of the CDR3 is TGTGCCTGTCCACCCCGGGGGCTAGCGGGATCCGATGAGCAGTTCTTC. It yields the protein CACPPRGLAGSDEQFF. The variable domain in full, with the rest retrieved from reference TRBV30 and TRBJ2-1, is SQTIHQWPATLVQPVGSPLSLECTVEGTSNPNLYWYRQAAGRGLQLLFYSVGIGQISSEVPQNLSASRPQDRQFILSSKKLLLSDSGFYLCACPPRGLAGSDEQFFGPGTRLTVL.

J is TRBJ1-4 and V is TRBV5-1, with 10 bases fitting TRBD1. Losses at the gene ends were 4 bases for V and 7 bases for J; bases not matched to a gene: 4. CDR3 length: 14 amino acids. CDR1 and CDR2 from the germline V gene are SGHRS and YFSETQ. The CDR3: CASSDGTGVEKLFF. CDR3 sequence (DNA): TGCGCCAGCAGCGACGGGACAGGGGTTGAAAAACTGTTTTTT.

The J gene is TRBJ2-1, the V gene TRBV29-1, with 7 bases identical to TRBD2. The CDR3 contains 14 residues. From germline, CDR1 is SQVTM and CDR2 ANQGSEA. V gave up 4 bases and J gave up 2 bases; unmatched junction bases: 5. CDR3: CSVGLADAYNEQFF. Written as DNA, the CDR3 is TGCAGCGTTGGACTAGCCGACGCCTACAATGAGCAGTTCTTC.

This rearrangement joins TRBV30 to TRBJ1-6; D unclear. Trimming shortened V by 4 bases and J by 6 bases, and 10 bases separated the two germline ends. The CDR3 contains 13 residues. Per germline, CDR1 GTSNPN and CDR2 SVGIG (reference sequence). The CDR3 nucleotides are TGTGCCTGGAAGCACTGGGCTAATTCACCCCTCCACTTT. As protein: CAWKHWANSPLHF.

J is TRBJ1-2 and V is TRBV4-1, with a tentative D call TRBD1 (5 bases). This CDR3 spans 13 amino acids. Germline V gene lookup returns CDR1 MGHRA and CDR2 YSYEKL. V lost 1 base to trimming and J lost 7 bases, with 10 bases between them. The CDR3 DNA reads as TGCGCCAGCAGCCAAGCCAGGACACTTGGCTACACCTTC. It encodes CASSQARTLGYTF.

V and J are TRBV11-3 and TRBJ2-1; 14 bases are shared with TRBD2. CDR3 length: 18 amino acids. Trimming cost V 2 bases and J 0 bases; bases outside gene matches: 3. Looked up from germline, CDR1 is SGHNT and CDR2 is YENEEA. Here the CDR3 reads CASSLRTSGRSSYNEQFF. CDR3 sequence (DNA): TGTGCCAGCAGCTTAAGGACTAGCGGGAGGAGCTCCTACAATGAGCAGTTCTTC. Together with reference TRBV11-3 and TRBJ2-1, the CDR3 gives the full variable domain: EAGVVQSPRYKIIEKKQPVAFWCNPISGHNTLYWYLQNLGQGPELLIRYENEEAVDDSQLPKDRFSAERLKGVDSTLKIQPAELGDSAVYLCASSLRTSGRSSYNEQFFGPGTRLTVL.

The chain couples TRBV3-1 (or the pseudogene TRBV3-2) to TRBJ1-5; 8 positions match TRBD1. The V gene's germline CDR1 is LGHDT and CDR2 YNNKEL (reference sequence). The CDR3 extends over 14 amino acids. V dropped 6 bases and J dropped 3; count of bases not matched to a gene: 4. The CDR3 here is CASSMGQDNQPQHF. The CDR3 nucleotides read TGTGCCAGCAGTATGGGACAGGACAATCAGCCCCAGCATTTT.

This clone was counted a few times. The chain uses TRBV9 and TRBJ2-7; 13 positions agree with TRBD2. This CDR3 is 13 amino acids long. V trimming: 8 bases; J trimming: 4 bases; junction bases outside the gene matches: 3. Germline values: CDR1 SGDLS, CDR2 YYNGEE. CDR3 region: CARRLAGGYEQYV. CDR3 DNA sequence: TGTGCCAGAAGACTAGCGGGAGGATACGAGCAGTACGTC.

The chain carries TRBV18 and TRBJ1-5, with D possibly matching TRBD1 (5 bases). The CDR3 spans 14 residues. In germline, CDR1 is KGHSH, CDR2 LQKENI. V lost 5 bases and J lost 3, with 11 bases in between. The CDR3, as DNA: TGTGCCAGCTCAGATACAGGAGTCAATCAGCCCCAGCATTTT. It translates to CASSDTGVNQPQHF.

The J gene is TRBJ1-5, the V gene TRBV30; TRBD1 is a possible D gene (5 bases). Trimming cost V 0 bases and J 5 bases, with 8 bases left between them. The germline gives CDR1 GTSNPN, CDR2 SVGIG (reference sequence). This CDR3 has 13 residues. The CDR3 coding sequence is TGTGCCTGGAGTGTACTGGGGCATCAGCCCCAGCATTTT. Protein: CAWSVLGHQPQHF.

The chain has TRBV2 and TRBJ2-3, with D perhaps matching TRBD2 (5 bases). Between the trimmed V and J ends, which lost 4 bases and 3 bases, there was a span of 8 bases. Germline values: CDR1 SNHLY, CDR2 FYNNEI. The CDR3 is 13 residues long. Here the CDR3 DNA reads TGTGCCAGCAGTGGACGGGATACAGATACGCAGTATTTT. It specifies CASSGRDTDTQYF. Filled out from reference TRBV2 and TRBJ2-3, the complete variable domain reads EPEVTQTPSHQVTQMGQEVILRCVPISNHLYFYWYRQILGQKVEFLVSFYNNEISEKSEIFDDQFSVERPDGSNFTLKIRSTKLEDSAMYFCASSGRDTDTQYFGPGTRLTVL.

The J gene is TRBJ1-2, the V gene TRBV6-5, with a possible D match to TRBD1 (5 bases). The CDR3 is 13 amino acids. Germline V gene sequence: CDR1 MNHEY, CDR2 SVGAGI. With 2 bases removed from V and 2 bases from J, the gap between germline ends came to 6 bases. The CDR3, as DNA: TGTGCCAGCAGTTACCCAGGGAACTATGGCTACACCTTC. It codes for CASSYPGNYGYTF.

The CDR3 region is CASSLGRDTDTQYF. CDR3 sequence (DNA): TGCGCCAGCAGCCTAGGACGGGACACAGATACGCAGTATTTT. This chain joins TRBV4-3 and TRBJ2-3; weak D call: TRBD2 (5 bases). This CDR3 region has 14 residues. V was shortened by 4 bases and J by 2 bases, with 10 bases between the two germline ends. Germline values: CDR1 LGHNA, CDR2 YSLEER.

The V gene is TRBV10-3, the J gene TRBJ2-7, with unresolved D. Between the trimmed V and J ends, which lost 5 bases and 2 bases, there was a span of 13 bases. The CDR3 covers 14 residues. Germline CDR1 is ENHRY and CDR2 is SYGVKD. The CDR3 protein is CAISPTAGPYEQYV. In nucleotides, the CDR3 is TGTGCCATCAGTCCTACCGCCGGTCCCTACGAGCAGTACGTC.

This sequence joins TRBV7-6 and TRBJ2-3; 10 bases are shared with TRBD2. The CDR3 has 16 amino acids. V was pared by 1 base and J by 5 bases, with 6 bases of the junction left unmatched. In germline, CDR1 is SGHVS, CDR2 FNYEAQ. CDR3 in DNA: TGTGCCAGCAGCTTAGTCAGCGGGAGGGGTGGAGATACGCAGTATTTT. The encoded protein is CASSLVSGRGGDTQYF.